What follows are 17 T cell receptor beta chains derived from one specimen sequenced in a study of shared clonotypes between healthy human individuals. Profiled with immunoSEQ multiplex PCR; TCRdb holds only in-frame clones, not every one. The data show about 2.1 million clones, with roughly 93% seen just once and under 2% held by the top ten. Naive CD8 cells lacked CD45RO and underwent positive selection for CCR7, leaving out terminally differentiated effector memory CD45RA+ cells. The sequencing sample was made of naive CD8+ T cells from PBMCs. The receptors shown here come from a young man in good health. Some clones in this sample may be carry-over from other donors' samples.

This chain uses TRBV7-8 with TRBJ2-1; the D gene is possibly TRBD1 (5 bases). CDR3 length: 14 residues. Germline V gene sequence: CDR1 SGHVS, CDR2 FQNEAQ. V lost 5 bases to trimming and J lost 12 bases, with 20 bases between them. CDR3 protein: CASSVRVATWGQFF. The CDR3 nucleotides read TGTGCCAGCAGCGTCAGGGTAGCCACCTGGGGGCAGTTCTTC.

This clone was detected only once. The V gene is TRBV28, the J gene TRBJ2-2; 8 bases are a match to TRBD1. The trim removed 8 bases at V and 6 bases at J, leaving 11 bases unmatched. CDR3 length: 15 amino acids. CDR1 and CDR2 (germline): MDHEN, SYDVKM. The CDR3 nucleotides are TGTGCCAGCCTTCCAACAGGGGGGAGTGCCGGGGAGCTGTTTTTT. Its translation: CASLPTGGSAGELFF.

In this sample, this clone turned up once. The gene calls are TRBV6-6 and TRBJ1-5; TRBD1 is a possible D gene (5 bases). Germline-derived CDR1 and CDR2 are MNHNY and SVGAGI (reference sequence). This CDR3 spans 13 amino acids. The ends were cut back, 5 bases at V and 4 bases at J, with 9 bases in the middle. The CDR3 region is CASSRDRNQPQHF. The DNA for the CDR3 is TGTGCCAGCAGTCGTGACAGAAATCAGCCCCAGCATTTT.

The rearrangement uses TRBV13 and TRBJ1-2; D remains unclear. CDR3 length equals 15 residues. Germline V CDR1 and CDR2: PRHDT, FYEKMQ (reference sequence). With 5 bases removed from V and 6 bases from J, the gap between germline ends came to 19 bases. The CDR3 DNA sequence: TGTGCCAGCAGCACCCGACCCTGGCCCCCCGATGGCTACACCTTC. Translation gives CASSTRPWPPDGYTF.

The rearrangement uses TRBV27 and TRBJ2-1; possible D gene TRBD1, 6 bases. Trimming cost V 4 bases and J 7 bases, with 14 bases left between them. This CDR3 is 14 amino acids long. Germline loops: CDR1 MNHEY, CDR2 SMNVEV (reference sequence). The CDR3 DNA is TGTGCCAGCAGTTCGATCGGACAGAGTAATGAGCAGTTCTTC. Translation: CASSSIGQSNEQFF.

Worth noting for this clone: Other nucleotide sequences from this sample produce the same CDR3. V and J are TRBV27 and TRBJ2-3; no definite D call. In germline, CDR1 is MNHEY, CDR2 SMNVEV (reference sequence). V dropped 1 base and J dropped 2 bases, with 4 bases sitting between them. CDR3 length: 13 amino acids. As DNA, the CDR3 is TGTGCCAGCAGTTTATATATCACAGATACGCAGTATTTT. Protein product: CASSLYITDTQYF.

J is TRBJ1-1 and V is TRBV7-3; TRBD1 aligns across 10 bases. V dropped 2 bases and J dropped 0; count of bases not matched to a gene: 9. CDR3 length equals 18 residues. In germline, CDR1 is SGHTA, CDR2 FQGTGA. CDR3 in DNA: TGTGCCAGCAGCTTACACGGGACAGGGGCCGGGATGAACACTGAAGCTTTCTTT. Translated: CASSLHGTGAGMNTEAFF.

The CDR3 coding sequence is TGTGCCAGCAGCTTCTTGTATATGAACACTGAAGCTTTCTTT. Encoded protein: CASSFLYMNTEAFF. This chain uses TRBV11-2 with TRBJ1-1; D gene unclear. Germline CDR1 is SGHAT and CDR2 is FQNNGV. CDR3 size: 14 residues. V was clipped by 3 bases and J by 0 bases, with 8 bases between them. The entire variable domain, with the rest obtained from reference TRBV11-2 and TRBJ1-1, is as follows: EAGVAQSPRYKIIEKRQSVAFWCNPISGHATLYWYQQILGQGPKLLIQFQNNGVVDDSQLPKDRFSAERLKGVDSTLKIQPAKLEDSAVYLCASSFLYMNTEAFFGQGTRLTVV.

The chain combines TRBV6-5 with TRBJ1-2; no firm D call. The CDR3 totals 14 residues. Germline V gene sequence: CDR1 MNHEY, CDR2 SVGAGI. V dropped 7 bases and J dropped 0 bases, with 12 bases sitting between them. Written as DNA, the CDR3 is TGTGCCAGCAATGGAGAGCGGACTAACTATGGCTACACCTTC. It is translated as CASNGERTNYGYTF.

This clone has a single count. CDR3: CASAAVVGEETQYF. CDR3 DNA sequence: TGTGCCAGCGCTGCGGTAGTAGGGGAAGAGACCCAGTACTTC. V is TRBV7-9 and J is TRBJ2-5, with a weak D call TRBD1 (5 bases). V was pared by 8 bases and J by 3 bases, with 16 bases between. The CDR3 spans 14 residues. Germline V gene lookup returns CDR1 SEHNR and CDR2 FQNEAQ (reference sequence).

CDR3 loop: CASSLTGMRQPQHF. CDR3 in DNA: TGTGCCAGCAGCTTAACAGGGATGCGTCAGCCCCAGCATTTT. The chain links TRBV13 to TRBJ1-5, with D perhaps TRBD1 (6 bases). Trimming shortened V by 2 bases and J by 6 bases, and 11 bases separated the two germline ends. Germline-derived CDR1 and CDR2 are PRHDT and FYEKMQ (reference sequence). The CDR3 loop spans 14 amino acids.

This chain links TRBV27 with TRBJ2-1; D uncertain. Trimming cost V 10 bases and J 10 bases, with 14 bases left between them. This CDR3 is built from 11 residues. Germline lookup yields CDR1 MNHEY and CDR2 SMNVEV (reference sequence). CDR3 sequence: CATPRKREQFF. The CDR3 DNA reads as TGTGCCACCCCAAGGAAGAGGGAGCAGTTCTTC.

DNA of the CDR3: TGTGCCAGCAGTGAATCGACAGGGTCAGGGGCCAACGTCCTGACTTTC. Encoded protein: CASSESTGSGANVLTF. This rearrangement joins TRBV6-1 to TRBJ2-6; 7 bases agree with TRBD1. The V gene's germline CDR1 is MNHNS and CDR2 SASEGT. V shed 2 bases, J shed 4 bases, and the junction held 5 bases outside the gene matches. This CDR3 spans 16 amino acids.

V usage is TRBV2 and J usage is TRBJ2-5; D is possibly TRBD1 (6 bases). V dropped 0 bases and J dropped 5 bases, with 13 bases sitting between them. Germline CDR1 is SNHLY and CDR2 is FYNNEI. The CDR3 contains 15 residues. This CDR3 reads CASSEAKGTGETQYF. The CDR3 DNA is TGTGCCAGCAGTGAAGCTAAGGGTACAGGGGAGACCCAGTACTTC.

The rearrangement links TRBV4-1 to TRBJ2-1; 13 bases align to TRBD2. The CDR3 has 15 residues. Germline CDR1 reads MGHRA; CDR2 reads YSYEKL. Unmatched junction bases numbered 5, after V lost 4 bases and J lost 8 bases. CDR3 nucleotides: TGCGCCAGCAGCCCCCGGACTAGCGGGAGCTATGAGCAGTTCTTC. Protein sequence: CASSPRTSGSYEQFF.

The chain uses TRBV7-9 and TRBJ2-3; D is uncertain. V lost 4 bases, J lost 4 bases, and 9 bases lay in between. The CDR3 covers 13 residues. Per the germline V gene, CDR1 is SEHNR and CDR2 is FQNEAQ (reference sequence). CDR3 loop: CASSYNGPDTQYF. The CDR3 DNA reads TGTGCCAGCAGCTACAACGGCCCAGATACGCAGTATTTT.

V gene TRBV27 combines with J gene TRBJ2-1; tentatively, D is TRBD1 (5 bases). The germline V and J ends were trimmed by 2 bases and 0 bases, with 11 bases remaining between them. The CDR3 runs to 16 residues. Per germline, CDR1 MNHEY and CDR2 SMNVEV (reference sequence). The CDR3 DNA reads TGTGCCAGCAGTTTACTACCAGACAGCTCCTACAATGAGCAGTTCTTC. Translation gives CASSLLPDSSYNEQFF.